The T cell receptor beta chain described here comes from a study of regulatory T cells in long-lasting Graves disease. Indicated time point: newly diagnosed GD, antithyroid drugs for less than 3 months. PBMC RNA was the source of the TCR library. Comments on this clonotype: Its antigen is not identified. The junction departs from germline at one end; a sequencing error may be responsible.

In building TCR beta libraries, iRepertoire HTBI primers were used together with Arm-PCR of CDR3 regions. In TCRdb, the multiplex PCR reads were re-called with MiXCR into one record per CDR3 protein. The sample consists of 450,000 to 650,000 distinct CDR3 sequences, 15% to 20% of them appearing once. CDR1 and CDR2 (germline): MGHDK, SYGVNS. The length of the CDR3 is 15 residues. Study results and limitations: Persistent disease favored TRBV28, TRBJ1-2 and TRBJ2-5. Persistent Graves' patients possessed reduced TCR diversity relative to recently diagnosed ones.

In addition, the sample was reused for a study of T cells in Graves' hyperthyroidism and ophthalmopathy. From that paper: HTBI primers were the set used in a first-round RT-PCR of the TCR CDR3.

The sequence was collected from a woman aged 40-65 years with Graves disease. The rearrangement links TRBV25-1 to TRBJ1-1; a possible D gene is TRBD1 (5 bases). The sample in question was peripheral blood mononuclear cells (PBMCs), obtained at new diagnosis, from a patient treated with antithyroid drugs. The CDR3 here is CASSEEGRVDTEASF. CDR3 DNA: TGTGCCAGCAGTGAAGAGGGGAGAGTAGACACTGAAGCTTCCTTT.